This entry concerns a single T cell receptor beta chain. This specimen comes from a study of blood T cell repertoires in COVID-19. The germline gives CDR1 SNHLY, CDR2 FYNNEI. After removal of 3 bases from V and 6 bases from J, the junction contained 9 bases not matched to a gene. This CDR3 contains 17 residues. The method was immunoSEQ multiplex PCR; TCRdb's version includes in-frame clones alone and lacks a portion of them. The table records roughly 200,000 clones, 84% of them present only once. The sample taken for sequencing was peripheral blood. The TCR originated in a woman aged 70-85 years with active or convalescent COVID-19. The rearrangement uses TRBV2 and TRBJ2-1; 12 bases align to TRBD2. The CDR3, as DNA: TGTGCCAGCAGTGACTGGGCTAGCGGGAGGGTCGTCAATGAGCAGTTCTTC. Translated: CASSDWASGRVVNEQFF.